The 21 T cell receptor beta chains listed next were all sequenced from one sample in a study of blood T cells in healthy people across ages. Primers used in a second PCR of about 6 to 11 cycles were a sample-barcoded 5' primer and a J-beta primer mix. TCRdb fed the 5' RACE reads into MiXCR, producing one record per CDR3 protein. This sample yields about 1.7 million distinct CDR3 sequences, of which about 28% are seen a single time; approximately 7.7% belongs to the top ten. Sequencing was performed on blood. These receptors originate from a woman aged 25-40 years in good health.

This clonotype was observed many times. The chain links TRBV7-2 to TRBJ1-2, with 7 bases that match TRBD1. In germline, CDR1 is SGHTA, CDR2 FQGNSA. This CDR3 region has 14 residues. V lost 6 bases to trimming and J lost 3 bases; unmatched junction nucleotides: 7. DNA for the CDR3: TGTGCCAGCAGGCCGACAGGGATTCACTATGGCTACACCTTC. Translating it yields CASRPTGIHYGYTF.

This clonotype turned up a few times. V and J are TRBV20-1 and TRBJ2-1; 8 bases align to TRBD2. Germline V CDR1 and CDR2: DFQATT, SNEGSKA (reference sequence). V lost 6 bases and J lost 5; bases outside the gene matches: 6. The CDR3 is made up of 13 amino acids. As DNA, the CDR3 is TGCAGTGCCTACCGGGAGGGGCACAATGAGCAGTTCTTC. It encodes CSAYREGHNEQFF.

This clonotype has a handful of counts. DNA for the CDR3: TGTGCCACCAGTCAGGCAGATACGCAGTATTTT. Encoded protein: CATSQADTQYF. The genes are TRBV24-1 and TRBJ2-3; no definite D call. Between the trimmed V and J ends, which lost 6 bases and 4 bases, there was a span of 4 bases. CDR1 and CDR2 from the germline V gene are KGHDR and SFDVKD. CDR3 length equals 11 residues.

V is TRBV18 and J is TRBJ2-7; 10 positions match TRBD1. Trimming took 3 bases from V and 5 from J; bases not matched to a gene: 4. The CDR3 has 14 residues. Germline V gene data show CDR1 as KGHSH and CDR2 as LQKENI. CDR3 region: CASSPTGGRDEQYF. The DNA for the CDR3 is TGTGCCAGCTCACCGACAGGGGGCCGCGACGAGCAGTACTTC.

The chain employs TRBV20-1 and TRBJ2-1; TRBD2 agrees at 9 bases. Germline CDR1 reads DFQATT; CDR2 reads SNEGSKA (reference sequence). Germline trimming cut 1 base from V and 5 bases from J; bases unmatched to any gene: 6. This CDR3 has 15 residues. CDR3 coding DNA: TGCAGTGCTAGAGTTGGTAGCGGGGGACACAATGAGCAGTTCTTC. This translates into CSARVGSGGHNEQFF.

This clonotype was observed a handful of times. The junction departs from germline at one end; a sequencing error may be responsible. This chain connects TRBV12-3 or TRBV12-4 to TRBJ2-3, with D possibly being TRBD2 (5 bases). This CDR3 contains 14 residues. CDR3 sequence reads: CASSWTLSTDTQYF. The DNA for the CDR3 is TGTGCCAGCTCCTGGACTTTGAGCACAGATACGCAATATTTT.

The chain has TRBV27 and TRBJ2-2, with D uncertain. This CDR3 region has 13 residues. V dropped 5 bases and J dropped 16 bases, with 20 bases sitting between them. Looked up from germline, CDR1 is MNHEY and CDR2 is SMNVEV (reference sequence). CDR3 DNA: TGTGCCAGCAGTCCCATAAACTCCGGGTTGCAGTTTTTT. This codes for CASSPINSGLQFF.

This clonotype was seen only once. A read error may account for a junction end that differs from germline. V is TRBV27 and J is TRBJ2-5, with TRBD2 matching 8 bases. The end of the DNA fits TRBJ2-7 better, so the J call may be wrong. This CDR3 comprises 14 residues. Germline V gene lookup returns CDR1 MNHEY and CDR2 SMNVEV (reference sequence). CDR3 amino acids: CAGRDSGAGVEQYF. The CDR3 nucleotides read TGTGCCGGCAGGGATAGCGGGGCGGGGGTCGAGCAGTACTTC.

Points on this clonotype: A junction boundary mismatches the germline segment, possibly from a read error. The chain links TRBV12-3 or TRBV12-4 to TRBJ2-3, with 10 nucleotides matching TRBD1. The CDR3 has 18 residues. The DNA of the CDR3 is TGTGCCAGCAGTGGGACAGGGGCCACTTGCGGGTTCGCAGATACGGAGTATTTT. Residues: CASSGTGATCGFADTEYF.

This sequence joins TRBV7-2 and TRBJ1-2; D might be TRBD1 (6 bases). Trimming pared 4 bases from V and 7 bases from J, leaving 10 bases between. Germline V gene data show CDR1 as SGHTA and CDR2 as FQGNSA. This CDR3 is 12 amino acids long. The CDR3 DNA sequence: TGTGCCAGCAGCTCAGGGGACCGTGGCTACACCTTC. Its protein is CASSSGDRGYTF.

This clonotype showed up many times. The chain employs TRBV29-1 and TRBJ2-7; weak D call: TRBD2 (5 bases). The V and J ends lost 6 bases and 1 base respectively, with 13 bases between them. This CDR3 contains 13 residues. Per the germline V gene, CDR1 is SQVTM and CDR2 is ANQGSEA. The CDR3 region is CSVVATWSYEQYF. In DNA, the CDR3 is TGCAGCGTGGTAGCGACTTGGTCCTACGAGCAGTACTTC.

This clonotype was recorded at least ten times. This chain uses TRBV10-1 with TRBJ2-7; 8 bases line up with TRBD2. The length of the CDR3 is 14 residues. The germline gives CDR1 WNHNN, CDR2 SYGVQD (reference sequence). J lost 2 bases, V lost 4 bases, and 4 bases had no gene match. DNA of the CDR3: TGCGCCAGCAGTGGCGGGGGGACCCCCTACGAGCAGTACTTC. Protein product: CASSGGGTPYEQYF.

The J gene is TRBJ2-6, the V gene TRBV9; 11 bases align to TRBD2. The CDR3 loop spans 18 amino acids. Trimming took 3 bases from V and 0 from J; bases not matched to a gene: 5. Germline V gives CDR1 SGDLS, CDR2 YYNGEE. The CDR3 is CASSARLAGSSGANVLTF. The CDR3 nucleotides read TGTGCCAGCAGCGCTCGACTAGCGGGGAGCTCTGGGGCCAACGTCCTGACTTTC.

The J gene is TRBJ2-7, the V gene TRBV11-1, with D perhaps being TRBD1 or TRBD2 (5 bases each). Germline-derived CDR1 and CDR2 are SGHAT and FQDESV (reference sequence). Trimming removed 5 bases from V and 2 bases from J, with 13 bases in between. The length of the CDR3 is 14 residues. The CDR3 DNA reads as TGTGCCAGCAGCCCGGAGGTGGGGCCCTACGAGCAGTACTTC. Translating gives CASSPEVGPYEQYF.

The chain uses TRBV30 and TRBJ1-4, with 7 bases identical to TRBD1. CDR3 length equals 13 residues. The V gene end was trimmed by 2 bases and the J gene end by 11 bases; junction bases not matched to a gene: 8. The germline gives CDR1 GTSNPN, CDR2 SVGIG (reference sequence). CDR3 coding DNA: TGTGCCTGGAGTATCAGGGGGATGGGGAAACTGTTTTTT. Translation gives CAWSIRGMGKLFF.

This clonotype was counted a few times. The V gene is TRBV27, the J gene TRBJ2-3; maybe TRBD1 (6 bases). The V end lost 2 bases, the J end lost 6 bases, and 12 bases lay between the germline ends. The CDR3 totals 14 residues. Per germline, CDR1 MNHEY and CDR2 SMNVEV (reference sequence). CDR3 sequence: CASSLNGGFDTQYF. The CDR3 DNA reads as TGTGCCAGCAGTTTAAATGGGGGCTTTGATACGCAGTATTTT.

To note about this clonotype: It may be a read error: a sequence one base away is much more abundant. The genes are TRBV20-1 and TRBJ2-5; maybe TRBD1 (5 bases). Gene TRBJ2-7 matches the end of the DNA better, so the J call may be wrong. The CDR3 totals 14 residues. Germline CDR1 and CDR2: DFQATT and SNEGSKA (reference sequence). For the CDR3, the DNA is TGCAGTGCTAGCTCTGCAGGGATCCAGGACGAGCAGTACTTC. Translation gives CSASSAGIQDEQYF.

The chain joins TRBV19 to TRBJ1-6; 9 bases agree with TRBD1. The germline V gene encodes CDR1 LNHDA and CDR2 SQIVND (reference sequence). The CDR3 loop spans 12 amino acids. V shed 9 bases, J shed 9 bases, and the junction held 3 bases outside the gene matches. The CDR3 is CASTDRGSPLHF. The DNA for the CDR3 is TGTGCCAGCACGGACAGGGGTTCACCCCTCCACTTT.

A few counts support this clonotype. This sequence may be a read error, since a much larger clone differs from it by one base. V gene TRBV4-2 combines with J gene TRBJ2-5; a possible D gene is TRBD2 (6 bases). This CDR3 is built from 15 residues. Per the germline V gene, CDR1 is LGHNA and CDR2 is YNFKEQ. The ends were cut back, 0 bases at V and 9 bases at J, with 17 bases in the middle. As DNA, the CDR3 is TGTGCCAGCAGCCAAGAGGGAGGTCGAGGCGAGGCCCAGTACTTC. Residues: CASSQEGGRGEAQYF.

CDR3 residues: CASNGQLNTEAFF. The CDR3 nucleotides are TGTGCCAGCAATGGACAATTGAACACTGAAGCTTTCTTT. This chain connects TRBV2 to TRBJ1-1; tentatively, D is TRBD1 (5 bases). V was trimmed by 7 bases and J by 0 bases, leaving 9 bases between them. CDR3 length equals 13 residues. CDR1 and CDR2 (germline): SNHLY, FYNNEI.

This clonotype was seen only a few times. J is TRBJ2-7 and V is TRBV28; D not resolved. The CDR3 totals 13 residues. V lost 3 bases and J 5 bases, leaving 11 bases between the germline ends. Germline V lookup: CDR1 MDHEN, CDR2 SYDVKM. DNA for the CDR3: TGTGCCAGCAGTTTTAGGGTAAGCGACGAGCAGTACTTC. Its protein product is CASSFRVSDEQYF.